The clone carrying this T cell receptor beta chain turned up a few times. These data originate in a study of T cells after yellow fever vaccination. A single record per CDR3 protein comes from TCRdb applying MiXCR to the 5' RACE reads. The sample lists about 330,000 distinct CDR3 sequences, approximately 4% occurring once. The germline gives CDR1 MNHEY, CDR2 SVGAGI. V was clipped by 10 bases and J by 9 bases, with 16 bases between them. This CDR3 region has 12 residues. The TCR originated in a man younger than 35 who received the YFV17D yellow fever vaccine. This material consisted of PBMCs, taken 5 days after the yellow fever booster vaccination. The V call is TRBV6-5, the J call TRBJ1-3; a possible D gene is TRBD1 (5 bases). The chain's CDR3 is CATRGIFGTIYF. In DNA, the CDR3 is TGTGCCACACGGGGCATTTTTGGCACCATATATTTT.